The rows below give T cell receptor beta chains drawn from one sample of a study of glioma-infiltrating T cells after dendritic cell vaccination. The method was immunoSEQ multiplex PCR; TCRdb's version includes in-frame clones alone and lacks a portion of them. The top ten clones hold roughly 12% of a sample with approximately 100,000 clones, roughly four fifths of them seen once. Sequencing used blood, obtained before dendritic cell vaccination. Source of these receptors: a human donor with glioblastoma. CDR3s include the opening cysteine and the closing phenylalanine or tryptophan. The D gene is left open where the match is weak. The size of a clone is reported for some rows only, either as once, few or many, or as a class for expanded clones.

v_gene: TRBV19; j_gene: TRBJ2-2; d_gene: .; abundance: .; CDR3aa: CASSSTLGTTNTGELFF; CDR3nt: TGTGCCAGTAGTTCAACCCTCGGGACAACCAACACCGGGGAGCTGTTTTTT
v_gene: TRBV30; j_gene: TRBJ1-4; d_gene: .; abundance: .; CDR3aa: CAWSVSLGFNEKLFF; CDR3nt: TGTGCCTGGAGTGTATCGTTGGGCTTTAATGAAAAACTGTTTTTT
v_gene: TRBV7-9; j_gene: TRBJ2-2; d_gene: .; abundance: .; CDR3aa: CASSLVQTGELFF; CDR3nt: TGTGCCAGCAGCTTAGTACAGACCGGGGAGCTGTTTTTT
v_gene: TRBV9; j_gene: TRBJ2-5; d_gene: TRBD2; abundance: once; CDR3aa: CASSAVWSSGGLETQYF; CDR3nt: TGTGCCAGCAGCGCAGTTTGGTCTAGCGGGGGGTTAGAGACCCAGTACTTC
v_gene: TRBV6-6; j_gene: TRBJ2-3; d_gene: TRBD2; abundance: .; CDR3aa: CASVYSGGARTDTQYF; CDR3nt: TGTGCCAGCGTCTATAGCGGGGGGGCGCGCACAGATACGCAGTATTTT
v_gene: TRBV6-4; j_gene: TRBJ2-3; d_gene: .; abundance: .; CDR3aa: CASSEGYRGTQYF; CDR3nt: TGTGCCAGCTCCGAAGGCTATCGGGGTACGCAGTATTTT
v_gene: TRBV6-5; j_gene: TRBJ2-5; d_gene: .; abundance: .; CDR3aa: CASSYDDLGTQYF; CDR3nt: TGTGCCAGCAGTTACGACGACCTAGGGACCCAGTACTTC
v_gene: TRBV30; j_gene: TRBJ1-1; d_gene: .; abundance: .; CDR3aa: CAWSVLGVAAEAFF; CDR3nt: TGTGCCTGGAGTGTATTGGGGGTAGCGGCTGAAGCTTTCTTT
v_gene: TRBV5-4; j_gene: TRBJ2-3; d_gene: TRBD2; abundance: few; CDR3aa: CASSLKIAGGGDTQYF; CDR3nt: TGTGCCAGCAGCTTGAAAATAGCGGGGGGAGGAGATACGCAGTATTTT
v_gene: TRBV7-9; j_gene: TRBJ2-7; d_gene: .; abundance: once; CDR3aa: CASSALIGGSSYEQYF; CDR3nt: TGTGCCAGCAGCGCCCTTATTGGGGGGAGCTCCTACGAGCAGTACTTC
v_gene: TRBV11-3; j_gene: TRBJ1-2; d_gene: .; abundance: .; CDR3aa: CASSPSLRTSYGYTF; CDR3nt: TGTGCCAGCAGCCCCTCATTACGCACGAGCTATGGCTACACCTTC
v_gene: TRBV11-2; j_gene: TRBJ2-1; d_gene: TRBD2; abundance: .; CDR3aa: CASSLWGGSYNEQFF; CDR3nt: TGTGCCAGCAGCTTATGGGGGGGCTCCTACAATGAGCAGTTCTTC
v_gene: TRBV4-1; j_gene: TRBJ1-1; d_gene: .; abundance: .; CDR3aa: CASSQVVNTEAFF; CDR3nt: TGCGCCAGCAGCCAAGTCGTGAACACTGAAGCTTTCTTT
v_gene: TRBV19; j_gene: TRBJ1-1; d_gene: .; abundance: .; CDR3aa: CASSIDYEALNTEAFF; CDR3nt: TGTGCCAGTAGTATAGATTACGAAGCTCTGAACACTGAAGCTTTCTTT
v_gene: TRBV9; j_gene: TRBJ2-1; d_gene: .; abundance: .; CDR3aa: CASSVGSGSYNEQFF; CDR3nt: TGTGCCAGCAGCGTAGGCAGCGGCTCCTACAATGAGCAGTTCTTC
v_gene: TRBV7-9; j_gene: TRBJ2-5; d_gene: .; abundance: .; CDR3aa: CASSRQAEETQYF; CDR3nt: TGTGCCAGCAGCCGACAGGCGGAGGAGACCCAGTACTTC
v_gene: TRBV19; j_gene: TRBJ1-6; d_gene: .; abundance: .; CDR3aa: CASSIGRGSGEGSPLHF; CDR3nt: TGTGCCAGTAGTATAGGTCGCGGAAGCGGTGAAGGTTCACCCCTCCACTTT
v_gene: TRBV2; j_gene: TRBJ2-7; d_gene: TRBD1; abundance: .; CDR3aa: CASSEGTGGVLIYEQYF; CDR3nt: TGTGCCAGCAGTGAAGGGACAGGGGGCGTTTTAATCTACGAGCAGTACTTC
v_gene: TRBV9; j_gene: TRBJ1-2; d_gene: .; abundance: .; CDR3aa: CASSRNRAVNYGYTF; CDR3nt: TGTGCCAGCAGTCGGAACAGGGCGGTAAACTATGGCTACACCTTC
v_gene: TRBV7-2; j_gene: TRBJ2-3; d_gene: .; abundance: .; CDR3aa: CASSLKSYGDTQYF; CDR3nt: TGTGCCAGCAGCTTAAAATCCTACGGAGATACGCAGTATTTT
v_gene: TRBV5-1; j_gene: TRBJ2-7; d_gene: .; abundance: .; CDR3aa: CASSLDSTAYEQYF; CDR3nt: TGCGCCAGCAGCTTGGACAGTACAGCCTACGAGCAGTACTTC
v_gene: TRBV7-2; j_gene: TRBJ2-1; d_gene: .; abundance: .; CDR3aa: CASSLVGRNSNEQFF; CDR3nt: TGTGCCAGCAGCTTAGTGGGGCGGAACTCCAATGAGCAGTTCTTC
v_gene: TRBV29-1; j_gene: TRBJ1-1; d_gene: .; abundance: .; CDR3aa: CSVRRVGGFTEAFF; CDR3nt: TGCAGCGTCCGCCGGGTAGGGGGTTTCACTGAAGCTTTCTTT
v_gene: TRBV5-1; j_gene: TRBJ2-7; d_gene: TRBD1; abundance: once; CDR3aa: CASSPENRGEQYF; CDR3nt: TGCGCCAGCAGCCCCGAGAACAGGGGCGAGCAGTACTTC
v_gene: TRBV6-1; j_gene: TRBJ1-2; d_gene: .; abundance: .; CDR3aa: CASSPLGVLDGYTF; CDR3nt: TGTGCCAGCAGTCCCCTTGGAGTGTTGGATGGCTACACCTTC
v_gene: TRBV11-2; j_gene: TRBJ2-1; d_gene: TRBD2; abundance: .; CDR3aa: CASSFRGGQNNEQFF; CDR3nt: TGTGCCAGCAGCTTCCGGGGGGGGCAAAACAATGAGCAGTTCTTC
v_gene: TRBV5-1; j_gene: TRBJ2-2; d_gene: TRBD1; abundance: .; CDR3aa: CASSSTDRINTGELFF; CDR3nt: TGCGCCAGCAGCTCAACGGACAGGATTAACACCGGGGAGCTGTTTTTT
v_gene: TRBV12-2; j_gene: TRBJ2-2; d_gene: .; abundance: .; CDR3aa: CASRSHLGDRGQIGTGELFF; CDR3nt: TGTGCAAGTCGCTCCCACCTTGGGGACAGGGGGCAAATAGGCACCGGGGAGCTGTTTTTT
v_gene: TRBV2; j_gene: TRBJ1-3; d_gene: .; abundance: few; CDR3aa: CASSVGAYSGNTIYF; CDR3nt: TGTGCCAGCAGTGTAGGGGCCTACTCTGGAAACACCATATATTTT
v_gene: TRBV7-3; j_gene: TRBJ1-1; d_gene: .; abundance: .; CDR3aa: CASRRSSSNTEAFF; CDR3nt: TGTGCCAGCCGGCGGTCAAGCTCGAACACTGAAGCTTTCTTT
v_gene: TRBV11-2; j_gene: TRBJ1-1; d_gene: .; abundance: once; CDR3aa: CASSRKGGNTEAFF; CDR3nt: TGTGCCAGCAGTAGAAAAGGGGGGAACACTGAAGCTTTCTTT
v_gene: TRBV15; j_gene: TRBJ2-5; d_gene: .; abundance: .; CDR3aa: CATSRASAQETQYF; CDR3nt: TGTGCCACCAGCAGAGCTAGCGCTCAAGAGACCCAGTACTTC
v_gene: TRBV7-8; j_gene: TRBJ1-5; d_gene: .; abundance: .; CDR3aa: CASSLRSLSNQPQHF; CDR3nt: TGTGCCAGCAGCTTACGGAGTCTTAGCAATCAGCCCCAGCATTTT